This T cell receptor beta chain appears in the sequencing data of a study of cytotoxic CD8 clonotypes in ibrutinib-treated CLL. The wider study: The patients, about ten relapsed/refractory and approximately 14 treatment-naive, included around 17 who were IGHV unmutated. Response sampling took place at median 12 months of treatment, range 6 to 36.

The planned depth of sequencing spanned 1 in 200,000 to 1 in 1 million T cells. Sequencing used immunoSEQ multiplex PCR; TCRdb keeps in-frame clones, though not all of them. The sample yields over 110,000 clones, approximately 89% seen once. The CDR3 consists of 14 residues. Between the trimmed V and J ends, which lost 5 bases and 3 bases, there was a span of 13 bases. Germline CDR1 and CDR2: SGHNT and YENEEA. The chain carries TRBV11-3 and TRBJ2-5; no clear D. The clonotype was recovered from a human donor with chronic lymphocytic leukemia. Sequenced material: PBMCs, taken after 12 months of ibrutinib treatment. CDR3 amino acids: CASSAGLSKETQYF. CDR3 coding DNA: TGTGCCAGCAGCGCAGGCTTATCGAAAGAGACCCAGTACTTC.